This T cell receptor (beta chain) came from a study of T cells in pancreatic ductal adenocarcinoma. General observations from the study: Mean clonality was about 0.12 in tumors and 0.065 to 0.075 in blood, not significantly different. Enrichment of CD45RO+ effector over naive T cells in tumors may bias clonality. Tumor samples had fewer productive templates and roughly 7.3-fold fewer unique clonotypes than blood. Results skew toward the minority of patients with early-stage disease.

Libraries were prepared by immunoSEQ multiplex PCR; TCRdb keeps only in-frame clonotypes and omits some of them. The data hold about 98,000 clones, with roughly 96% observed a single time. To note about this clone: The antigen remains undetermined.

Looked up from germline, CDR1 is SGHRS and CDR2 is YFSETQ. CDR3 length equals 13 residues. Trimming cost V 4 bases and J 3 bases, with 11 bases left between them. Selected pancreatic ductal adenocarcinoma patients had undergone surgery without neoadjuvant therapy. The chain employs TRBV5-1 and TRBJ2-7; the D is unclear. The receptor comes from a human donor with pancreatic ductal adenocarcinoma. Sequenced sample: PBMCs. CDR3 in amino acids: CASSPSIGYEQYF. The CDR3 DNA reads as TGCGCCAGCAGCCCGAGCATTGGCTACGAGCAGTACTTC.